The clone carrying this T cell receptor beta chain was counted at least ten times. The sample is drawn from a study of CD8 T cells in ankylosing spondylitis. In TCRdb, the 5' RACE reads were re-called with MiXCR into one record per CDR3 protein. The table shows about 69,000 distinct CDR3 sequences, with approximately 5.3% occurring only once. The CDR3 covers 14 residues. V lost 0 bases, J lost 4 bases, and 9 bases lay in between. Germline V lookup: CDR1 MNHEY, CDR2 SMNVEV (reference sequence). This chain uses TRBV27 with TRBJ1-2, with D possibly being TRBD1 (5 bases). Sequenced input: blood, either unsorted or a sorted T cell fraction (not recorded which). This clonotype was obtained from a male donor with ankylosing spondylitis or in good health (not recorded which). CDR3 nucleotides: TGTGCCAGCAGTTTATCTTCCGGGGGCTATGGCTACACCTTC. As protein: CASSLSSGGYGYTF.